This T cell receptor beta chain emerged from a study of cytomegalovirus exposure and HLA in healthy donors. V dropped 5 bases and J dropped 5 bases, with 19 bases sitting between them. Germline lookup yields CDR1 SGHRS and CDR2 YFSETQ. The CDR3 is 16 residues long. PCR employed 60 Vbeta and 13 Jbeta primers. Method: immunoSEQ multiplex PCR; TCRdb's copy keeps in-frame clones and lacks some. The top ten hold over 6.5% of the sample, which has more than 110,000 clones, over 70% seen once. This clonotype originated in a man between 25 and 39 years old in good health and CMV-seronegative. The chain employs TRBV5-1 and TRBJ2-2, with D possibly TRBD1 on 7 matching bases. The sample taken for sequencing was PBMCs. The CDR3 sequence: CASSHQGGQGTGELFF. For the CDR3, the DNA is TGCGCCAGCAGTCACCAGGGGGGTCAGGGGACCGGGGAGCTGTTTTTT.